This T cell receptor beta chain derives from a study of Ad26.COV2.S vaccination and SARS-CoV-2 variants. Regarding the study as a whole: Whether participants received vaccine or placebo, their non-spike TCR breadth was similar. The breadth of spike-specific CD8+ and CD4+ T cell responses after vaccination was reportedly substantial.

Generated by immunoSEQ multiplex PCR, the TCRdb table keeps only in-frame clones and is missing some. The sample records about 680,000 clones, roughly 90% being singletons. Regarding this clone: Its antigen is not known.

CDR1 LNHDA and CDR2 SQIVND come from the germline V gene (reference sequence). V was shortened by 4 bases and J by 3 bases, with 16 bases between the two germline ends. This CDR3 comprises 16 residues. Described treatment: some 19 received Ad26.COV2.S at low or high dose, single or two shots; about 5 received placebo; per-sample allocation not given. Following the first vaccine or placebo injection, samples were taken on day 63. Sequencing was performed on peripheral blood, taken in a trial of Ad26.COV2.S vaccine versus placebo. The TCR comes from a person between 18 and 59 years old who received the Ad26.COV2.S COVID-19 vaccine or a placebo. This rearrangement joins TRBV19 to TRBJ2-1; no firm D call. The DNA for the CDR3 is TGTGCCAGTAGTAAATTTGGGCAGACTTTCTACAATGAGCAGTTCTTC. Translating gives CASSKFGQTFYNEQFF.